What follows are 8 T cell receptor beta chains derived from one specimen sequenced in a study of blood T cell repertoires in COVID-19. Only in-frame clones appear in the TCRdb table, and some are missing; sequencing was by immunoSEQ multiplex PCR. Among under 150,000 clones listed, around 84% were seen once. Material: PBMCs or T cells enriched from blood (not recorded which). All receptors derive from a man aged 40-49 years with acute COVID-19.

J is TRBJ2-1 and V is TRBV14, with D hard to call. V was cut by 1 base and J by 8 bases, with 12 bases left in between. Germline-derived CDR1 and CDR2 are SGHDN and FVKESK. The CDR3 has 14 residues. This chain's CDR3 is CASSQVPMGDEQFF. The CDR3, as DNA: TGTGCCAGCAGCCAAGTCCCCATGGGCGATGAGCAGTTCTTC.

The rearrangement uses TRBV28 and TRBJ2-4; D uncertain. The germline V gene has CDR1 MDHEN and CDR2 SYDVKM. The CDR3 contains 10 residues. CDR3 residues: CGEAKNIQYF. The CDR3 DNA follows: TGTGGAGAGGCCAAAAACATTCAGTACTTC.

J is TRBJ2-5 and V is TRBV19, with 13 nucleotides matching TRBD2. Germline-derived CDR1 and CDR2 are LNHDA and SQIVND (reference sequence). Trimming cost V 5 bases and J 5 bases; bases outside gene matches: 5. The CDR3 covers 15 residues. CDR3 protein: CASSPLAGGRETQYF. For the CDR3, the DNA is TGTGCCAGTAGTCCACTAGCGGGGGGGCGGGAGACCCAGTACTTC.

The CDR3 region is CASSSMDTPNEQYF. The CDR3 bases are TGTGCCAGCAGCTCAATGGACACCCCTAACGAGCAGTACTTC. This chain links TRBV11-3 with TRBJ2-7, with D possibly matching TRBD1 (5 bases). The germline CDR1 and CDR2 sequences are SGHNT and YENEEA. The CDR3 has 14 amino acids. V dropped 4 bases and J dropped 5 bases, with 15 bases sitting between them.

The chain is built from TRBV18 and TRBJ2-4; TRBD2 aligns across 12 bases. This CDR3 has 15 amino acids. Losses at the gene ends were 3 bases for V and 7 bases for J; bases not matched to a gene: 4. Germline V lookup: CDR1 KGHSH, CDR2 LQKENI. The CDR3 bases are TGTGCCAGCTCACCGACTAGCGGGGGTCCCAACATTCAGTACTTC. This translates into CASSPTSGGPNIQYF.

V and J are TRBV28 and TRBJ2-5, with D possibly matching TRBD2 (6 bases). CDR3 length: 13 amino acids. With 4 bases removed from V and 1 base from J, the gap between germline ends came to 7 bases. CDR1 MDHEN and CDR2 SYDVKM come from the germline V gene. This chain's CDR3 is CASSWGGQETQYF. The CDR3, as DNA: TGTGCCAGCAGTTGGGGAGGCCAAGAGACCCAGTACTTC.

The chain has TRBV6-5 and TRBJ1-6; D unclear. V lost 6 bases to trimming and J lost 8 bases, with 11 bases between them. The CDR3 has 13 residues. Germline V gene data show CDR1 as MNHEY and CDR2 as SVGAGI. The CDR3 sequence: CASSEMVDSPLHF. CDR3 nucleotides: TGTGCCAGCAGCGAGATGGTGGATTCACCCCTCCACTTT.

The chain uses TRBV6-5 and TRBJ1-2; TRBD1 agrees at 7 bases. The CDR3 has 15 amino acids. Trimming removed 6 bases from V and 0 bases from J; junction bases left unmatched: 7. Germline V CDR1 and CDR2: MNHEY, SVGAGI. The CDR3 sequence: CASRKTGTANYGYTF. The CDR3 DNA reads TGTGCCAGCAGGAAGACAGGGACAGCTAACTATGGCTACACCTTC.